What follows are 23 T cell receptor beta chains derived from one specimen sequenced in a study of Ad26.COV2.S vaccination and SARS-CoV-2 variants. Treatment denoted: around 19 received Ad26.COV2.S at low or high dose, single or two shots; about 5 received placebo; per-sample allocation not given. Following the first vaccine or placebo injection, samples were taken on day 63. Produced via immunoSEQ multiplex PCR; TCRdb's table is partial and in-frame only. The top ten clones hold less than 4.5% of a sample with 400,000 to 500,000 clones, approximately 87% of them seen once. Here the sequenced sample was peripheral blood, taken in a trial of Ad26.COV2.S vaccine versus placebo. The receptors come from a person aged 18 to 59 who received the Ad26.COV2.S COVID-19 vaccine or a placebo.

This rearrangement joins TRBV27 to TRBJ1-2; D call uncertain. V was shortened by 0 bases and J by 8 bases, with 13 bases between the two germline ends. The germline gives CDR1 MNHEY, CDR2 SMNVEV (reference sequence). This CDR3 is 14 amino acids long. The CDR3 DNA is TGTGCCAGCAGTTTATCGGGGTCGGGTCGCGGCTACACCTTC. Translating it yields CASSLSGSGRGYTF.

The chain recombines TRBV5-4 with TRBJ1-2, with unresolved D. Germline lookup yields CDR1 SGHNT and CDR2 YYREEE (reference sequence). The CDR3 is made up of 12 amino acids. Trimming cost V 4 bases and J 4 bases, with 8 bases left between them. The CDR3 DNA sequence: TGTGCCAGCAGCCCGGACGGCTATGGCTACACCTTC. Residues: CASSPDGYGYTF.

V usage is TRBV6-5 and J usage is TRBJ1-2; D ambiguous. V shed 5 bases and J shed 2 bases, with 15 bases lying between them. CDR1 and CDR2 (germline): MNHEY, SVGAGI. CDR3 length: 15 residues. In nucleotides, the CDR3 is TGTGCCAGCAGTCCCGGACGGCCCCTGAACTATGGCTACACCTTC. Encoded protein: CASSPGRPLNYGYTF.

The gene calls are TRBV6-2 or TRBV6-3 and TRBJ2-7; D gene unclear. CDR3 length equals 14 residues. Germline V gene lookup returns CDR1 MNHEY and CDR2 SVGEGT. Trimming took 6 bases from V and 3 from J, leaving 15 bases between them. The CDR3 spells CASSLTETLYEQYF. The DNA of the CDR3 is TGTGCCAGCAGCCTGACGGAAACCCTCTACGAGCAGTACTTC.

This chain uses TRBV10-3 with TRBJ1-2, with D perhaps TRBD1 (5 bases). Looked up from germline, CDR1 is ENHRY and CDR2 is SYGVKD. Between the trimmed V and J ends, which lost 0 bases and 12 bases, there was a span of 23 bases. The CDR3 is 16 residues long. This CDR3 is CAISESDFRAGNSNTF. CDR3 nucleotide sequence: TGTGCCATCAGTGAGTCGGACTTTAGGGCAGGGAATTCGAACACCTTC.

The chain couples TRBV30 to TRBJ2-4, with D tentatively TRBD1 (6 bases). This CDR3 is built from 13 residues. Trimming pared 2 bases from V and 9 bases from J, leaving 14 bases between. Per germline, CDR1 GTSNPN and CDR2 SVGIG (reference sequence). The CDR3: CAWSIDRTGIQYF. The CDR3 DNA reads as TGTGCCTGGAGTATCGACAGGACGGGCATTCAGTACTTC.

In this sample, this clone turned up a few times. The CDR3 nucleotides are TGTGCCAGCAGCCCCTGGAAGGGAGAAGCTTTCTTT. This gives the protein CASSPWKGEAFF. This rearrangement joins TRBV12-3 or TRBV12-4 to TRBJ1-1, with D unresolved. This CDR3 comprises 12 residues. V lost 6 bases, J lost 8 bases, and 13 bases lay in between.

The chain combines TRBV3-1 (or the pseudogene TRBV3-2) with TRBJ2-5; a possible D gene is TRBD1 (6 bases). CDR3 length: 15 amino acids. Germline loops: CDR1 LGHDT, CDR2 YNNKEL (reference sequence). The V gene lost 2 bases and the J gene lost 0 bases, with 10 bases spanning the gap. The CDR3 bases are TGTGCCAGCAGCCAATATGGGGGCCACCAAGAGACCCAGTACTTC. Translation gives CASSQYGGHQETQYF.

This chain uses TRBV29-1 with TRBJ2-3; 10 nucleotides agree with TRBD2. The germline gives CDR1 SQVTM, CDR2 ANQGSEA. Unmatched junction bases numbered 3, after V lost 2 bases and J lost 1 base. CDR3 size: 15 residues. As DNA, the CDR3 is TGCAGCGTTGAAATCCTAGCGGGGGGCACAGATACGCAGTATTTT. This gives the protein CSVEILAGGTDTQYF.

The chain is built from TRBV24-1 and TRBJ2-1; 9 nucleotides align to TRBD2. The CDR3 is 17 residues long. The J segment lost 6 bases and the V segment lost 4 bases, leaving 12 bases of the junction unmatched. The germline CDR1 and CDR2 sequences are KGHDR and SFDVKD. The CDR3, as DNA: TGTGCCACCAGTGACCCCCATAGCGGGGGCCCTTTCAATGAGCAGTTCTTC. Protein: CATSDPHSGGPFNEQFF.

The chain joins TRBV24-1 to TRBJ1-1; tentative D call: TRBD1 (5 bases). The V end was cut by 12 bases, the J end by 1 base, with 26 bases between. Germline CDR1 reads KGHDR; CDR2 reads SFDVKD. CDR3 length: 17 residues. The CDR3 here is CAALSLGDRKGNTEAFF. The CDR3 DNA sequence: TGTGCCGCCCTATCCCTCGGGGACCGTAAAGGGAACACTGAAGCTTTCTTT.

The chain links TRBV7-3 to TRBJ2-1; 8 nucleotides agree with TRBD2. Germline V CDR1 and CDR2: SGHTA, FQGTGA. The V gene end was trimmed by 3 bases and the J gene end by 4 bases; junction bases not matched to a gene: 5. This CDR3 spans 15 amino acids. CDR3 loop: CASSFLSGGYNEQFF. The CDR3 nucleotides read TGTGCCAGCAGCTTTCTGAGCGGGGGTTACAATGAGCAGTTCTTC.

The chain employs TRBV18 and TRBJ1-1; possible D gene TRBD1, 6 bases. The CDR3 contains 15 residues. Trimming shortened V by 3 bases and J by 3 bases, and 14 bases separated the two germline ends. The V gene's germline CDR1 is KGHSH and CDR2 LQKENI. The CDR3 region is CASSPSGGGDTEAFF. The CDR3 nucleotides read TGTGCCAGCTCACCGTCCGGAGGGGGTGACACTGAAGCTTTCTTT.

This chain uses TRBV12-3 or TRBV12-4 with TRBJ1-5; D unresolved. V lost 7 bases, J lost 7 bases, and 11 bases lay in between. This CDR3 contains 12 residues. The CDR3 protein is CASTYRGQPQHF. The CDR3 DNA reads as TGTGCCAGCACCTATCGAGGGCAGCCCCAGCATTTT.

V usage is TRBV9 and J usage is TRBJ2-7; D uncertain. V was trimmed by 9 bases and J by 0 bases, leaving 19 bases between them. Germline CDR1 SGDLS, CDR2 YYNGEE. This CDR3 is built from 15 residues. CDR3 nucleotides: TGTGCCACCCTCCCAGGAGCAGAGAACTCCTACGAGCAGTACTTC. Translation gives CATLPGAENSYEQYF.

The chain couples TRBV9 to TRBJ2-3, with 11 bases lining up with TRBD2. CDR1 is SGDLS, CDR2 YYNGEE, per germline. Losses at the gene ends were 3 bases for V and 4 bases for J; bases not matched to a gene: 4. CDR3 length equals 15 residues. The CDR3 sequence: CASSGSGGEADTQYF. CDR3 nucleotides: TGTGCCAGCAGCGGTAGCGGGGGGGAGGCAGATACGCAGTATTTT. Supplemented by reference TRBV9 and TRBJ2-3, the full variable domain reads DSGVTQTPKHLITATGQRVTLRCSPRSGDLSVYWYQQSLDQGLQFLIQYYNGEERAKGNILERFSAQQFPDLHSELNLSSLELGDSALYFCASSGSGGEADTQYFGPGTRLTVL.

This clone was recorded once. CDR3 amino acids: CAMHRGLTDTQYF. The DNA of the CDR3 is TGTGCCATGCACAGGGGGCTTACAGATACGCAGTATTTT. The gene calls are TRBV10-3 and TRBJ2-3, with TRBD1 matching 9 bases. Germline loops: CDR1 ENHRY, CDR2 SYGVKD. This CDR3 region has 13 residues. V shed 9 bases and J 3 bases; nucleotides not matched to a gene: 4.

The chain has TRBV7-2 and TRBJ1-5; D is unclear. Germline values: CDR1 SGHTA, CDR2 FQGNSA. Trimming pared 4 bases from V and 3 bases from J, leaving 13 bases between. The CDR3 covers 15 residues. The CDR3 nucleotides are TGTGCCAGCAGCTCGACCCCAGTAAACAATCAGCCCCAGCATTTT. Translating gives CASSSTPVNNQPQHF.

CDR3 amino acids: CASTRTGKESNQPQHF. Written as DNA, the CDR3 is TGTGCCAGTACCCGGACAGGGAAGGAAAGCAATCAGCCCCAGCATTTT. The V call is TRBV19, the J call TRBJ1-5, with 8 positions matching TRBD1. V was pared by 7 bases and J by 1 base, with 9 bases of the junction left unmatched. Germline assignment: CDR1 LNHDA and CDR2 SQIVND (reference sequence). The CDR3 contains 16 residues.

The chain combines TRBV5-6 with TRBJ2-7, with D possibly TRBD1 on 7 matching bases. Trimming cost V 3 bases and J 5 bases, with 12 bases left between them. Germline V gene lookup returns CDR1 SGHDT and CDR2 YYEEEE. This CDR3 contains 13 residues. The CDR3 sequence is CASSSAGGHEQYF. CDR3 coding DNA: TGTGCCAGCAGCTCCGCAGGGGGGCACGAGCAGTACTTC.

V usage is TRBV4-3 and J usage is TRBJ1-6, with TRBD1 matching over 8 bases. The V gene end was trimmed by 4 bases and the J gene end by 7 bases; junction bases not matched to a gene: 6. The length of the CDR3 is 15 residues. The V gene's germline CDR1 is LGHNA and CDR2 YSLEER. The CDR3 loop is CASSRSDRENSPLHF. CDR3 nucleotides: TGCGCCAGCAGCCGATCGGACAGGGAAAATTCACCCCTCCACTTT.

This clone was observed once. J is TRBJ2-2 and V is TRBV10-1; D perhaps matches TRBD1 (6 bases). This CDR3 comprises 15 residues. Trimming removed 3 bases at V and 3 bases at J, with 11 bases between. Germline CDR1 is WNHNN and CDR2 is SYGVQD (reference sequence). CDR3 amino acids: CASSESGVHTGELFF. CDR3 DNA: TGCGCCAGCAGTGAATCAGGGGTGCACACCGGGGAGCTGTTTTTT.

The rearrangement links TRBV6-6 to TRBJ2-2; unclear D gene. CDR3 length equals 14 residues. Germline V lookup: CDR1 MNHNY, CDR2 SVGAGI (reference sequence). V was pared by 7 bases and J by 7 bases, with 16 bases between. In DNA, the CDR3 is TGTGCCAGCACCCATCCTTCTGGTAGCGGGGAGCTGTTTTTT. This gives the protein CASTHPSGSGELFF.